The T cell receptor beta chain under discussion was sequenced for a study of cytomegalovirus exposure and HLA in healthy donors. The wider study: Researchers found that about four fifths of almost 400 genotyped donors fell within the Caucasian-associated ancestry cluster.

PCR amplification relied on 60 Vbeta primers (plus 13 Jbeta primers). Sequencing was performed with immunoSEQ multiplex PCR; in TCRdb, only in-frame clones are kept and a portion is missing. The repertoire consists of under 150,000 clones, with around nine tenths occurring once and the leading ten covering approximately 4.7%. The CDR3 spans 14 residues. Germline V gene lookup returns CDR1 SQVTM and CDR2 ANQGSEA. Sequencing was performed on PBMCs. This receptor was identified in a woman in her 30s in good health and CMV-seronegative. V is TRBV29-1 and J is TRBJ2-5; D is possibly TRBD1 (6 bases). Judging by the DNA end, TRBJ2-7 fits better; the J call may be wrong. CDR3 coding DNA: TGCAGCGTTCCCAGGGGACCCGGGGCTTACGAGCAGTACTTC. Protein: CSVPRGPGAYEQYF.